Listed here are 12 T cell receptor beta chains from one sample, sequenced in a study of T cell repertoires in cytomegalovirus infection. TCRdb itself ran the reads through MiXCR, one entry per CDR3 protein. Counted here are 160,000 or so distinct CDR3 sequences, roughly 17% occurring once; the ten biggest clones make up roughly a sixth. The sequenced sample consisted of CD8+ T cells from PBMCs. The source is a human donor in good health (CMV status not recorded). Some clones in this sample may be carry-over from other donors' samples.

This clonotype was seen a few times. This chain links TRBV6-2 or TRBV6-3 with TRBJ2-7; no reliable D call. Germline assignment: CDR1 MNHEY and CDR2 SVGEGT. Trimming shortened V by 4 bases and J by 5 bases, and 6 bases separated the two germline ends. The CDR3 has 11 residues. The CDR3 DNA follows: TGTGCCAGCAGTTTCAGCAACGAGCAGTACTTC. It is translated as CASSFSNEQYF.

This clonotype was seen only a few times. The V gene is TRBV6-2 or TRBV6-3, the J gene TRBJ1-2; D not resolved. Germline V lookup: CDR1 MNHEY, CDR2 SVGEGT. V was shortened by 11 bases and J by 4 bases, with 17 bases between the two germline ends. The CDR3 has 13 residues. The CDR3 DNA follows: TGTGCCGTACAGTCGGAACTGCGCTATGGCTACACCTTC. It yields the protein CAVQSELRYGYTF.

The chain couples TRBV2 to TRBJ2-5, with a weak D call TRBD2 (6 bases). CDR3 size: 13 residues. V lost 6 bases, J lost 5 bases, and 13 bases lay in between. Germline assignment: CDR1 SNHLY and CDR2 FYNNEI. CDR3 in DNA: TGTGCCAGCAGCGAGGAGGGCCAGGAGACCCAGTACTTC. It codes for CASSEEGQETQYF.

This chain uses TRBV7-9 with TRBJ2-2; TRBD2 matches at 7 bases. Germline assignment: CDR1 SEHNR and CDR2 FQNEAQ (reference sequence). After removal of 3 bases from V and 2 bases from J, the junction contained 12 bases not matched to a gene. The CDR3 consists of 18 residues. The chain's CDR3 is CASSFPEGLAANTGELFF. Written as DNA, the CDR3 is TGTGCCAGCAGCTTCCCCGAGGGGCTAGCGGCTAACACCGGGGAGCTGTTTTTT.

The rearrangement uses TRBV6-5 and TRBJ2-1; 9 positions match TRBD2. From germline, CDR1 is MNHEY and CDR2 SVGAGI. The CDR3 sequence is 16 residues long. Trimming cost V 0 bases and J 5 bases; bases outside gene matches: 5. CDR3 residues: CASSYSTTSGNNEQFF. DNA of the CDR3: TGTGCCAGCAGTTACTCGACGACTAGCGGTAACAATGAGCAGTTCTTC.

This clonotype came up many times. The J gene is TRBJ1-1, the V gene TRBV7-4; D is perhaps TRBD1 (5 bases). The V gene's germline CDR1 is SGHVT and CDR2 SQSDAQ. The germline V and J ends were trimmed by 5 bases and 0 bases, with 16 bases remaining between them. This CDR3 has 16 residues. CDR3 sequence reads: CASSLGSSGVNTEAFF. DNA for the CDR3: TGTGCCAGCAGCCTTGGGAGTTCGGGGGTGAACACTGAAGCTTTCTTT.

The gene calls are TRBV7-3 and TRBJ2-1; 10 bases are a match to TRBD1. This CDR3 region has 15 residues. Germline V lookup: CDR1 SGHTA, CDR2 FQGTGA. The V and J ends lost 4 bases and 4 bases, in that order; junction bases with no gene match: 4. CDR3 loop: CASSYWTGGYNEQFF. The CDR3 DNA reads as TGTGCCAGCAGCTATTGGACAGGGGGATACAATGAGCAGTTCTTC.

This sequence joins TRBV28 and TRBJ2-1; 9 bases align to TRBD1. The CDR3 has 13 amino acids. Germline loops: CDR1 MDHEN, CDR2 SYDVKM. The ends lost 6 bases at V and 5 bases at J; junction bases unmatched: 2. The CDR3 DNA sequence: TGTGCCAGCAGACGACAGGGGGACAATGAGCAGTTCTTC. Translated, it gives CASRRQGDNEQFF.

This clonotype came up a few times. The V gene is TRBV27, the J gene TRBJ1-6; 11 bases are shared with TRBD1. The germline gives CDR1 MNHEY, CDR2 SMNVEV (reference sequence). Losses at the gene ends were 1 base for V and 10 bases for J; bases not matched to a gene: 6. CDR3 size: 16 residues. The CDR3 region has the DNA TGTGCCAGCAGTTTATTCGGGACAGGGGGTTTCTCACCCCTCCACTTT. Translating gives CASSLFGTGGFSPLHF.

Ten or more counts support this clonotype. V and J are TRBV29-1 and TRBJ2-7; TRBD2 matches 8 bases. The J segment lost 4 bases and the V segment lost 5 bases, leaving 22 bases of the junction unmatched. The germline V gene has CDR1 SQVTM and CDR2 ANQGSEA. The CDR3 covers 18 residues. CDR3 in DNA: TGCAGCGTTCTCCCGGGACAATCTACAAGCGGGAGTGTTTACGAGCAGTACTTC. The encoded protein is CSVLPGQSTSGSVYEQYF.

Of note for this clonotype: The junction does not match germline at one end; this may be a read error. The chain links TRBV5-4 to TRBJ2-4; D unclear. This CDR3 region has 10 residues. Germline loops: CDR1 SGHNT, CDR2 YYREEE (reference sequence). The CDR3 is CASSLVYRHF. CDR3 nucleotide sequence: TGTGCCAGCAGCTTGGTCTATAGGCACTTC.

This clonotype occurred a few times. V gene TRBV7-2 combines with J gene TRBJ2-3; a possible D gene is TRBD1 (6 bases). Germline V gives CDR1 SGHTA, CDR2 FQGNSA. The ends were cut back, 2 bases at V and 0 bases at J, with 12 bases in the middle. There are 16 residues in the CDR3. This chain's CDR3 is CASSLSWGPSTDTQYF. The CDR3 nucleotides are TGTGCCAGCAGCTTATCGTGGGGGCCTAGCACAGATACGCAGTATTTT. Full variable domain (rest looked up from reference TRBV7-2 and TRBJ2-3): GAGVSQSPSNKVTEKGKDVELRCDPISGHTALYWYRQSLGQGLEFLIYFQGNSAPDKSGLPSDRFSAERTGGSVSTLTIQRTQQEDSAVYLCASSLSWGPSTDTQYFGPGTRLTVL.